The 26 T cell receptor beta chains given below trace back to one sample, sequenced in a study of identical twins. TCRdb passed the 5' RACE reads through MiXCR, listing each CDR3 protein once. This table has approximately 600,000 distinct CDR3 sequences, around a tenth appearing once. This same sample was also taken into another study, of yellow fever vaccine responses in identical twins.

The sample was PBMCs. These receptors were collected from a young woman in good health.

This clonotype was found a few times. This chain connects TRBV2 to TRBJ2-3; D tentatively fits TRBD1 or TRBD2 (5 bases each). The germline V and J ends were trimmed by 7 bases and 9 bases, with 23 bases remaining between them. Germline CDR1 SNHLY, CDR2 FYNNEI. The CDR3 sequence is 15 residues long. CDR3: CASKWVGGNEGTQYF. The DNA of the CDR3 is TGTGCCAGCAAGTGGGTCGGTGGAAACGAGGGGACGCAGTATTTT.

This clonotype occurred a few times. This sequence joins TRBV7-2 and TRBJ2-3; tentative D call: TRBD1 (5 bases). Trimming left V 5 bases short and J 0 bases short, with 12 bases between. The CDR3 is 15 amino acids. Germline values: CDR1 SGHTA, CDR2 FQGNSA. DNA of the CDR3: TGTGCCAGCAGCCCCCGACAGCTTAGCACAGATACGCAGTATTTT. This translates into CASSPRQLSTDTQYF.

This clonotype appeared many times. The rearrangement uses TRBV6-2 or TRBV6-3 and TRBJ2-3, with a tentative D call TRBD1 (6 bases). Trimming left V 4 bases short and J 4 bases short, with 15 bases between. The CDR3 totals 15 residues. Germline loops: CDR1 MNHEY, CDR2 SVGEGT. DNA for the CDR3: TGTGCCAGCAGTTCGCCCGCAGGGGAAGCAGATACGCAGTATTTT. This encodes CASSSPAGEADTQYF.

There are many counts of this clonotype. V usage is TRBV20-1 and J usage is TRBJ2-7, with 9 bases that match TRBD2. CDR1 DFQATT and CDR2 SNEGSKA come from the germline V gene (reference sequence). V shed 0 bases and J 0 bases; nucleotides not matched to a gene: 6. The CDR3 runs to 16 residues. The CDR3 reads CSARDASGTFSYEQYF. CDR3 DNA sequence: TGCAGTGCTAGAGATGCTAGCGGGACGTTCTCCTACGAGCAGTACTTC.

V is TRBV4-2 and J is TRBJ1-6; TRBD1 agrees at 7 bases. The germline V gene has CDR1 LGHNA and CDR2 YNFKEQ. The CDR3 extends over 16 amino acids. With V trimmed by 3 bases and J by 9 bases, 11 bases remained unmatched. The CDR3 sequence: CASSQDGRGQASPLHF. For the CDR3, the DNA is TGTGCCAGCAGCCAGGACGGCAGAGGACAGGCTTCACCCCTCCACTTT.

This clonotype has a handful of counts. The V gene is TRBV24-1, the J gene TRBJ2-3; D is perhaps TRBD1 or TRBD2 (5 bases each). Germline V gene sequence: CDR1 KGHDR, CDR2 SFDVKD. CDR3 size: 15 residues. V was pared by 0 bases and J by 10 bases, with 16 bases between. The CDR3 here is CATSDLVGASAPQYF. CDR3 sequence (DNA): TGTGCCACCAGTGATTTGGTCGGGGCGTCGGCTCCGCAGTATTTT.

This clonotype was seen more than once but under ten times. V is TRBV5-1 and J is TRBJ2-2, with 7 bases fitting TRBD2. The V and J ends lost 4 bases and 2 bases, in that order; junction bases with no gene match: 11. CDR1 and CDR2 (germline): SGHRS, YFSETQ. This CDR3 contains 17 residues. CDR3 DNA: TGCGCCAGCAGCGCAAATTCCCGACTAGCCAACACCGGGGAGCTGTTTTTT. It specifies CASSANSRLANTGELFF.

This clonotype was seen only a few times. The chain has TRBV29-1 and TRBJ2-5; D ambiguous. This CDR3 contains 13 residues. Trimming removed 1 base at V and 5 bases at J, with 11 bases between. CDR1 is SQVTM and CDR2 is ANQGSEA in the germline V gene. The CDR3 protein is CSVEGPPPETQYF. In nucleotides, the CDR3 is TGCAGCGTTGAAGGACCACCGCCCGAGACCCAGTACTTC.

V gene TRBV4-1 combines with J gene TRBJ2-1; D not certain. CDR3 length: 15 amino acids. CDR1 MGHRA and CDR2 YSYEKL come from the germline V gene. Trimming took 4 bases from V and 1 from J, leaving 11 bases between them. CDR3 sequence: CASSPVPRSYNEQFF. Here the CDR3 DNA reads TGCGCCAGCAGCCCCGTACCGAGATCCTACAATGAGCAGTTCTTC.

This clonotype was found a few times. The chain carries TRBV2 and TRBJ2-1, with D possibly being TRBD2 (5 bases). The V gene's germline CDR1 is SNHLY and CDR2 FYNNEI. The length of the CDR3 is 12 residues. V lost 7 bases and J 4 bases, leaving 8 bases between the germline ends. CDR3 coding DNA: TGTGCCAGCAAGGACTTATACAATGAGCAGTTCTTC. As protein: CASKDLYNEQFF.

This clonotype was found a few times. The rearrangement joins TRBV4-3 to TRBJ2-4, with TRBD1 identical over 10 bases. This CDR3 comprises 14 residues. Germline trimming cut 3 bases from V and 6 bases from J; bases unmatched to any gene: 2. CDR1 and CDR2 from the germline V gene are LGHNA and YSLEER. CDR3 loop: CASSQRDRGNIQYF. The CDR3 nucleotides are TGCGCCAGCAGCCAGCGGGACAGGGGAAACATTCAGTACTTC.

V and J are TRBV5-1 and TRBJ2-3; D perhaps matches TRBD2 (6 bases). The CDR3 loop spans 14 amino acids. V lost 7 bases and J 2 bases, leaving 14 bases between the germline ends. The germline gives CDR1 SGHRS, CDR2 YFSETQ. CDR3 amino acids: CASGARGTTDTQYF. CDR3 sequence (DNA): TGCGCCAGCGGAGCTCGGGGGACCACAGATACGCAGTATTTT.

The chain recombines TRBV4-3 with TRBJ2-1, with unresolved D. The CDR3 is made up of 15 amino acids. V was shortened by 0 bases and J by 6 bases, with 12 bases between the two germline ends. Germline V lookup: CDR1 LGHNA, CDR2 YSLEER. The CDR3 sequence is CASSQDYKVGNEQFF. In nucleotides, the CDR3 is TGCGCCAGCAGCCAAGATTACAAGGTTGGCAATGAGCAGTTCTTC.

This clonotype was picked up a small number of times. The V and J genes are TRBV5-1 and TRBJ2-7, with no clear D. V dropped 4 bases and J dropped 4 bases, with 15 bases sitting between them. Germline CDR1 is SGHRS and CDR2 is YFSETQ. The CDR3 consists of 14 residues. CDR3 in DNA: TGCGCCAGCAGCCCTGGATCCAATTTATACGAGCAGTACTTC. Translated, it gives CASSPGSNLYEQYF.

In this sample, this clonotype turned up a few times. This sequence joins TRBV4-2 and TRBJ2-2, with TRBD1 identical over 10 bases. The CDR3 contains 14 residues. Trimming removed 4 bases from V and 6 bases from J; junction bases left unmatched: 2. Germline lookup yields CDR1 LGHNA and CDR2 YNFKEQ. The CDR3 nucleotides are TGTGCCAGCAGCCGACAGGGGGCGCCCGGGGAGCTGTTTTTT. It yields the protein CASSRQGAPGELFF.

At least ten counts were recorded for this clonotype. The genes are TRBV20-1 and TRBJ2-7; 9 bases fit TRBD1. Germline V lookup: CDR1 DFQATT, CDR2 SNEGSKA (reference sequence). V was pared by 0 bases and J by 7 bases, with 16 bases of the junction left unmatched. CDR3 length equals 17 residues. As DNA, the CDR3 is TGCAGTGCTAGAGATCCCGACAGGGGGATCGACGCTGGGGAGCAGTACTTC. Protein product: CSARDPDRGIDAGEQYF.

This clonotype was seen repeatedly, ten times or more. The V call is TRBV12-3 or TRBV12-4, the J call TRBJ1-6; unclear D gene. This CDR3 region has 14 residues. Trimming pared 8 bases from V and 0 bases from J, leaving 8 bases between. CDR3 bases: TGTGCCAGCGGTCGGAGCTCCTATAATTCACCCCTCCACTTT. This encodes CASGRSSYNSPLHF.

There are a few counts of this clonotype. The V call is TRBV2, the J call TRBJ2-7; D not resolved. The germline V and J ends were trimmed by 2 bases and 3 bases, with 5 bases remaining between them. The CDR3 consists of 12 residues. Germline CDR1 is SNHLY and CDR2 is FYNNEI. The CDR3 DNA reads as TGTGCCAGCAGTGAATTCTTCTACGAGCAGTACTTC. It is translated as CASSEFFYEQYF. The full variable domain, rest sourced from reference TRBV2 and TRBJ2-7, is EPEVTQTPSHQVTQMGQEVILRCVPISNHLYFYWYRQILGQKVEFLVSFYNNEISEKSEIFDDQFSVERPDGSNFTLKIRSTKLEDSAMYFCASSEFFYEQYFGPGTRLTVT.

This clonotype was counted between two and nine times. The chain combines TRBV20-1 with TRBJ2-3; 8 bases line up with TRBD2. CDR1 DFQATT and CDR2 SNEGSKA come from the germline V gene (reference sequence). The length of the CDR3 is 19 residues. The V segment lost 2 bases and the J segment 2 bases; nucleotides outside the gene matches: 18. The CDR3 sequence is CSARKSNPSLAGHTDTQYF. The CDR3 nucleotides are TGCAGTGCTAGAAAATCAAACCCCTCATTAGCGGGGCACACAGATACGCAGTATTTT.

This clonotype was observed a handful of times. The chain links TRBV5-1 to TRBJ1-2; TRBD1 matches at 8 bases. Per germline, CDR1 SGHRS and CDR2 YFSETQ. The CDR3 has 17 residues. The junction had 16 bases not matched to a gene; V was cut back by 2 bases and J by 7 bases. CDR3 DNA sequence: TGCGCCAGCAGCTTAGGGGGCCAGGGGGCCTCCATTCGTGGCTACACCTTC. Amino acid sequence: CASSLGGQGASIRGYTF.

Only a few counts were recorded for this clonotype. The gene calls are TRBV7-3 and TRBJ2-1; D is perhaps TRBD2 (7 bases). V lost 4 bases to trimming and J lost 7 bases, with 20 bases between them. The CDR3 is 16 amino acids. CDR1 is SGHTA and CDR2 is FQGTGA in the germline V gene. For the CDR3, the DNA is TGTGCCAGCAGCTCGACACCACCGAGGGGGGGGAATGAGCAGTTCTTC. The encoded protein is CASSSTPPRGGNEQFF. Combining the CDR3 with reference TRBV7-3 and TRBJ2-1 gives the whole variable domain GAGVSQTPSNKVTEKGKYVELRCDPISGHTALYWYRQSLGQGPEFLIYFQGTGAADDSGLPNDRFFAVRPEGSVSTLKIQRTERGDSAVYLCASSSTPPRGGNEQFFGPGTRLTVL.

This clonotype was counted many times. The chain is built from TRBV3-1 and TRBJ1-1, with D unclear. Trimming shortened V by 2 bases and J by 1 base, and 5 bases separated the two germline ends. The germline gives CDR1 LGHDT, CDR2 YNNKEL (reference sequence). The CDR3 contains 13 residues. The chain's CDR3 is CASSQLGNTEAFF. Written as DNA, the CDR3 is TGTGCCAGCAGCCAACTAGGGAACACTGAAGCTTTCTTT.

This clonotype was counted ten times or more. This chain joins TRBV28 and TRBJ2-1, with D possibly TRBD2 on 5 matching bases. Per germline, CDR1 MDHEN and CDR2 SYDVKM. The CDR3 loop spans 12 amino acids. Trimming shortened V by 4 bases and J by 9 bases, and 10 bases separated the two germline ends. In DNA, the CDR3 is TGTGCCAGCAGTTACTTCCGGGGTGAGCAGTTCTTC. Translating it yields CASSYFRGEQFF.

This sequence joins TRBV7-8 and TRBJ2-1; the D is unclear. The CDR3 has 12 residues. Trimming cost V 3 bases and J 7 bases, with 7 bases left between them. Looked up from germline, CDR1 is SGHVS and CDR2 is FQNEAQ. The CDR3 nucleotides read TGTGCCAGCAGCTTCGACACGAATGAGCAGTTCTTC. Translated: CASSFDTNEQFF.

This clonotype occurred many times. The CDR3 region has the DNA TGCAGTGCAAATTTCCCGGGACAGGGGTACGAGCAGTACTTC. Encoded protein: CSANFPGQGYEQYF. The chain combines TRBV20-1 with TRBJ2-7; TRBD1 aligns across 10 bases. Trimming cost V 6 bases and J 4 bases; bases outside gene matches: 9. The length of the CDR3 is 14 residues. CDR1 and CDR2 from the germline V gene are DFQATT and SNEGSKA (reference sequence).

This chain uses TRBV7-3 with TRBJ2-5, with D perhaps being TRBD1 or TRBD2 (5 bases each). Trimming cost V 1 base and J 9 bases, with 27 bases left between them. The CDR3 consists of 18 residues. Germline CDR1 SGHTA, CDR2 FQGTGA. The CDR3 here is CASSLMSPRDGLGVAQYF. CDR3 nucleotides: TGTGCCAGCAGCTTAATGTCCCCCCGGGACGGGCTCGGAGTCGCCCAGTACTTC.